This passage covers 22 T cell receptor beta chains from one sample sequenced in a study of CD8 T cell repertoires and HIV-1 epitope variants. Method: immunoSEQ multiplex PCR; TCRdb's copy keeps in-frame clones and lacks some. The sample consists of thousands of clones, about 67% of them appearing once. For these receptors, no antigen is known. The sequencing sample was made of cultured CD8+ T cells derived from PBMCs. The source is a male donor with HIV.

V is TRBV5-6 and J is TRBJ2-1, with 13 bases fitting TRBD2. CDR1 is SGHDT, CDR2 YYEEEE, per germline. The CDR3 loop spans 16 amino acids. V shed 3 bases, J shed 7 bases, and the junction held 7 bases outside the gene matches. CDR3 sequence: CASSSTGLAGTNEQFF. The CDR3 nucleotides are TGTGCCAGCAGCTCCACGGGACTAGCGGGAACGAATGAGCAGTTCTTC.

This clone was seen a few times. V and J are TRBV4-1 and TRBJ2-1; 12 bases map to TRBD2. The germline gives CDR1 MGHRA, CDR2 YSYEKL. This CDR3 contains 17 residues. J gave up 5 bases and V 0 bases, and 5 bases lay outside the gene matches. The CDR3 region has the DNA TGCGCCAGCAGCCAAGACCTAGCGGGGGGGCACGACAATGAGCAGTTCTTC. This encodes CASSQDLAGGHDNEQFF.

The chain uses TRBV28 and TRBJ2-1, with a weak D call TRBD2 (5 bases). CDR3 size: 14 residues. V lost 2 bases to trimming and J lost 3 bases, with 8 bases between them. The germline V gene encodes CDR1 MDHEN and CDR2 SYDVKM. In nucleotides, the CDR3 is TGTGCCAGCAGTTTAATTGCGGGCTACAATGAGCAGTTCTTC. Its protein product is CASSLIAGYNEQFF. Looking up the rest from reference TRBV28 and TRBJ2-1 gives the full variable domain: DVKVTQSSRYLVKRTGEKVFLECVQDMDHENMFWYRQDPGLGLRLIYFSYDVKMKEKGDIPEGYSVSREKKERFSLILESASTNQTSMYLCASSLIAGYNEQFFGPGTRLTVL.

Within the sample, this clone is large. Here the CDR3 DNA reads TGCGCCAGCAGCTCGCAGGAGACTAACTATGGCTACACCTTC. Residues: CASSSQETNYGYTF. The genes are TRBV5-1 and TRBJ1-2; D is uncertain. CDR1 and CDR2 (germline): SGHRS, YFSETQ. V was pared by 3 bases and J by 0 bases, with 9 bases between. The CDR3 has 14 residues.

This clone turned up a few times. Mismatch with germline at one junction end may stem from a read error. For the CDR3, the DNA is TGCGCCAGCGGCTTAGGGGAGGGCCCTGGGGCAGATACGCAGTATTTT. It is translated as CASGLGEGPGADTQYF. V is TRBV5-1 and J is TRBJ2-3, with TRBD2 matching over 7 bases. The CDR3 spans 16 residues. Germline values: CDR1 SGHRS, CDR2 YFSETQ.

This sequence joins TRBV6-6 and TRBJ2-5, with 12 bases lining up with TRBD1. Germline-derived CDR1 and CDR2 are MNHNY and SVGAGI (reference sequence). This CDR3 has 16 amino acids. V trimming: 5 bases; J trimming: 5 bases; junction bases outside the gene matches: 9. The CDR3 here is CASSQGQGAFSETQYF. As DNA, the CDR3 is TGTGCCAGCAGTCAGGGACAGGGGGCGTTTTCCGAGACCCAGTACTTC.

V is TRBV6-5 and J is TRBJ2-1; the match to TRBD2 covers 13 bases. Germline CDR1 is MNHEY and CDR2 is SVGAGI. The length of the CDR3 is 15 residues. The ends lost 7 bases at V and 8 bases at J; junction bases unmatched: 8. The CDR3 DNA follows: TGTGCCAGCAAACTCGGACTAGCGGGAGTATATGAGCAGTTCTTC. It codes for CASKLGLAGVYEQFF.

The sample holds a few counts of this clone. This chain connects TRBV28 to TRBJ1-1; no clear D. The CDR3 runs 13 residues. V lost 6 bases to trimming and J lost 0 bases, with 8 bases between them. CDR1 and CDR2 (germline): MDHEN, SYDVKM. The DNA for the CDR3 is TGTGCCAGCAGCACCAGACTGAACACTGAAGCTTTCTTT. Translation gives CASSTRLNTEAFF.

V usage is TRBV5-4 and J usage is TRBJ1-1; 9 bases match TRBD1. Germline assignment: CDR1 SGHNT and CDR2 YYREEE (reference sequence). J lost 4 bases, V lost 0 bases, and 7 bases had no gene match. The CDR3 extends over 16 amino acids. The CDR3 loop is CASSLGRGDRVTEAFF. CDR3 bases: TGTGCCAGCAGCTTGGGTCGGGGGGACAGGGTCACTGAAGCTTTCTTT. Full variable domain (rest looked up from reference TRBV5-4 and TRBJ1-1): ETGVTQSPTHLIKTRGQQVTLRCSSQSGHNTVSWYQQALGQGPQFIFQYYREEENGRGNFPPRFSGLQFPNYSSELNVNALELDDSALYLCASSLGRGDRVTEAFFGQGTRLTVV.

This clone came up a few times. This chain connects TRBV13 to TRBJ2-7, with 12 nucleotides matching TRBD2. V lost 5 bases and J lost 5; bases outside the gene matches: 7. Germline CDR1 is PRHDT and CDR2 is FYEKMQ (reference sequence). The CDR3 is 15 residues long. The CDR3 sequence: CASSERLAGVDEQYF. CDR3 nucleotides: TGTGCCAGCAGCGAAAGACTAGCGGGAGTGGACGAGCAGTACTTC.

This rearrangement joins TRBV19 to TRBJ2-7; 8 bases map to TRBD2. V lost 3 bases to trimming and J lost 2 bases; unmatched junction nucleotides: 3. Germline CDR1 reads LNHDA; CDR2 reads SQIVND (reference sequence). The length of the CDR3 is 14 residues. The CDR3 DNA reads TGTGCCAGTAGTATCGGGGGGGCCGCCTACGAGCAGTACTTC. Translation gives CASSIGGAAYEQYF.

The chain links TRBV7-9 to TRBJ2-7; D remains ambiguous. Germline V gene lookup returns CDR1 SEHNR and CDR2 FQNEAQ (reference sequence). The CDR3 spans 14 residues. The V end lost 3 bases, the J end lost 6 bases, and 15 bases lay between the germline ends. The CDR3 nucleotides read TGTGCCAGCAGCTTTAACTCAATCTTTGCCGAGCAGTACTTC. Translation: CASSFNSIFAEQYF.

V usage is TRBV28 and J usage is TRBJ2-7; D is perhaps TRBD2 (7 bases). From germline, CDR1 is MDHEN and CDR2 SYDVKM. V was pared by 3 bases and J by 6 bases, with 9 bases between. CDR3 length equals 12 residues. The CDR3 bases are TGTGCCAGCAGTTTCGGGGGGCTCGAGCAGTACTTC. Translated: CASSFGGLEQYF.

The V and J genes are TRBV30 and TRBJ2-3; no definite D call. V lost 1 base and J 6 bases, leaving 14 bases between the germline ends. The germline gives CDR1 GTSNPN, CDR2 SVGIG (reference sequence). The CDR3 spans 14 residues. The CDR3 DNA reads TGTGCCTGGAGTGGTGAGGTTGTTGGCGATACGCAGTATTTT. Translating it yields CAWSGEVVGDTQYF.

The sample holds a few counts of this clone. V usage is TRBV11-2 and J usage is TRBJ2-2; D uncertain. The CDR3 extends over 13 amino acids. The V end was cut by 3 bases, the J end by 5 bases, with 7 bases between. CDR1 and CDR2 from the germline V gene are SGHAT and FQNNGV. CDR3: CASSFRRTGELFF. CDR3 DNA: TGTGCCAGCAGCTTTAGAAGGACCGGGGAGCTGTTTTTT. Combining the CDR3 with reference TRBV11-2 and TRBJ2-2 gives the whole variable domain EAGVAQSPRYKIIEKRQSVAFWCNPISGHATLYWYQQILGQGPKLLIQFQNNGVVDDSQLPKDRFSAERLKGVDSTLKIQPAKLEDSAVYLCASSFRRTGELFFGEGSRLTVL.

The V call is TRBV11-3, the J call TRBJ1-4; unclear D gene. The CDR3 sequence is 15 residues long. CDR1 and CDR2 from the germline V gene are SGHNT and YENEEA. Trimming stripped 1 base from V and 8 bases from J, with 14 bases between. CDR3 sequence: CASSLGNREREKLFF. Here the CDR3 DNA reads TGTGCCAGCAGCTTAGGTAACAGAGAGCGGGAAAAACTGTTTTTT.

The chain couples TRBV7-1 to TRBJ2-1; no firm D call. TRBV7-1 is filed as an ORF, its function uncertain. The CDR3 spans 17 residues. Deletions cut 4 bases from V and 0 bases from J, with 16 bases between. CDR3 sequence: CASSLVIGRSSYNEQFF. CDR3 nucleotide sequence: TGTGCCAGCAGCTTAGTAATCGGCAGGTCCTCCTACAATGAGCAGTTCTTC.

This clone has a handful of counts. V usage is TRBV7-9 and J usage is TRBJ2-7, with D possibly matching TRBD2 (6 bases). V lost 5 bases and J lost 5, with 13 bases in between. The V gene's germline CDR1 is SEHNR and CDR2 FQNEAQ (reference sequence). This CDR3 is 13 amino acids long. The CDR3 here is CASSLGGINEQYF. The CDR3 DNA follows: TGTGCCAGCAGCCTCGGGGGAATCAACGAGCAGTACTTC.

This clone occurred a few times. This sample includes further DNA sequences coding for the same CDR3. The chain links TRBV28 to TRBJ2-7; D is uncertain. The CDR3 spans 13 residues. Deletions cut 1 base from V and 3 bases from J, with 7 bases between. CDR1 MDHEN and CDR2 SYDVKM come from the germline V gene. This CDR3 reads CASSLFGDYEQYF. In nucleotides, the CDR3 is TGTGCCAGCAGTTTATTTGGAGACTACGAGCAGTACTTC. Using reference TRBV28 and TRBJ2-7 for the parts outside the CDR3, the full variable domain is DVKVTQSSRYLVKRTGEKVFLECVQDMDHENMFWYRQDPGLGLRLIYFSYDVKMKEKGDIPEGYSVSREKKERFSLILESASTNQTSMYLCASSLFGDYEQYFGPGTRLTVT.

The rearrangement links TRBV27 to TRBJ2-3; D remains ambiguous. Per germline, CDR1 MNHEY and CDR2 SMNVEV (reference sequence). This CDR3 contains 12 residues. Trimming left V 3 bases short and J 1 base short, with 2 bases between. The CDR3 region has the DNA TGTGCCAGCAGTTTGGGCACAGATACGCAGTATTTT. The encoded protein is CASSLGTDTQYF.

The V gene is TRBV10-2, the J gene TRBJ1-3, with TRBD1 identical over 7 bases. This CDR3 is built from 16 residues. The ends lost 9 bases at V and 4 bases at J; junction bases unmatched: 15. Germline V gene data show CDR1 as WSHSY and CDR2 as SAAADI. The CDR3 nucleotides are TGCGCCAGATTCGACTTCGACAGGGTGGGGGGAAACACCATATATTTT. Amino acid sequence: CARFDFDRVGGNTIYF.

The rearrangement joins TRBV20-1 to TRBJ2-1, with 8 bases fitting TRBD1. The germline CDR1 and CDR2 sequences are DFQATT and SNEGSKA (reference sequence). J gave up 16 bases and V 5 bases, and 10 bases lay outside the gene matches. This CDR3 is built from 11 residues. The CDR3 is CSALLDRGVFF. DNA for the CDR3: TGCAGTGCTCTCCTTGACAGGGGTGTATTCTTC.